This T cell receptor beta chain came from a study of T-cell reconstitution after alpha-beta-depleted transplantation in children. This CDR3 spans 14 amino acids. The V gene lost 7 bases and the J gene lost 4 bases, with 14 bases spanning the gap. This clonotype was observed a few times. Unique molecular identifiers were built into the TCRbeta library. Each CDR3 protein gets one entry after TCRdb re-called the PCR reads with MiXCR. The repertoire includes hundreds of thousands of distinct CDR3 sequences, roughly a tenth of them detected once, and 3.5% to 5% sits in the top ten. The chain joins TRBV12-3 or TRBV12-4 to TRBJ2-1, with TRBD2 as a possible D gene (6 bases). This TCR came from a human donor who donated a stem cell graft to a child with acute myeloid leukemia. The material was PBMCs from the stem cell graft donor, obtained from the stem cell graft. DNA for the CDR3: TGTGCCAGCAACTCCGGGACTTCATACAATGAGCAGTTCTTC. Its translation is CASNSGTSYNEQFF.